This T cell receptor beta chain emerged from a study of cytomegalovirus exposure and HLA in healthy donors. General study results and limits: Versus the approximately 700-donor mean, an Asian-associated ancestry cluster reportedly showed fewer N-insertions in a later analysis. Across donors, sequencing depth was assumed by presence/absence analyses to be roughly uniform. Certain sequence variants were highly shared and formed a cluster, and this cluster was likely a sequencing artifact.

This clone occurred a few times. Its antigen remains unknown. It was with 60 Vbeta and 13 Jbeta primers that the PCR ran. Repertoires were generated with immunoSEQ multiplex PCR, while TCRdb's copy carries only in-frame clones and drops some. There are approximately 140,000 clones in the sample; 79% occur only once, and under 8% lies in the top ten. The sequence was obtained from a man in his fifties in good health and CMV-seropositive. Sequenced sample: PBMCs.

The CDR3 DNA is TGTGCCAGCAGCTTGGTGTCCGGGAGAACCACAGATACGCAGTATTTT. Amino acids: CASSLVSGRTTDTQYF. The chain combines TRBV5-6 with TRBJ2-3, with a tentative D call TRBD2 (6 bases). Germline CDR1 is SGHDT and CDR2 is YYEEEE. The CDR3 consists of 16 residues. V lost 0 bases and J lost 2, with 13 bases in between.